This T cell receptor beta chain is from a study of blood T cells in healthy people across ages. The use of a sample-barcoded 5' primer and a J-beta primer mix characterized a second PCR of 7 to 11 cycles. TCRdb reanalysed the 5' RACE reads using MiXCR and keeps one entry per CDR3 protein. This table has 730,000 or so distinct CDR3 sequences, 43% appearing once. This clonotype originated in a woman aged 60 to 75 in good health. The sequenced material came from blood.

This CDR3 reads CASSWGQGMMDEQFF. In DNA form, the CDR3 reads TGCGCCAGCAGCTGGGGACAGGGAATGATGGATGAGCAGTTCTTC. V is TRBV5-1 and J is TRBJ2-1, with 9 bases fitting TRBD1. There are 15 residues in the CDR3. V shed 3 bases and J 8 bases; nucleotides not matched to a gene: 9. CDR1 is SGHRS, CDR2 YFSETQ, per germline. The full variable domain, rest sourced from reference TRBV5-1 and TRBJ2-1, is KAGVTQTPRYLIKTRGQQVTLSCSPISGHRSVSWYQQTPGQGLQFLFEYFSETQRNKGNFPGRFSGRQFSNSRSEMNVSTLELGDSALYLCASSWGQGMMDEQFFGPGTRLTVL.